The clone carrying this T cell receptor beta chain appeared many times. Its cognate antigen is unknown. The TCR beta CDR3 regions underwent amplification using RNA transcripts as the source. During a first-round RT-PCR of the TCR CDR3, the HTBI primer set was used. TCRdb used MiXCR to reprocess the multiplex PCR reads, holding one entry per CDR3 protein. The sample holds some 560,000 distinct CDR3 sequences, approximately 14% seen once. The sample belongs to a study of T cells in Graves' hyperthyroidism and ophthalmopathy. Whole-study findings and limits: Most clonotypes expanded in thyroid above 0.001 were likewise present in blood.

Sequencing input: blood. The source is a woman aged 25 to 39 with Graves' hyperthyroidism.

The DNA of the CDR3 is TGTGCCAGCAGTTACTCGAGAGCTTTAAGCTCCTACAATGAGCAGTTCTTC. Protein: CASSYSRALSSYNEQFF. The chain uses TRBV6-5 and TRBJ2-1; D not certain. From germline, CDR1 is MNHEY and CDR2 SVGAGI. The CDR3 runs 17 residues. V was pared by 0 bases and J by 0 bases, with 12 bases between.